The rows below give T cell receptor beta chains drawn from one sample of a study of CD8 T cells in ankylosing spondylitis. Each CDR3 protein is one row after TCRdb ran MiXCR on the 5' RACE reads. Of about 36,000 distinct CDR3 sequences in the sample, approximately 6% were seen once. Sequenced material: blood, either unsorted or a sorted T cell fraction (not recorded which). The receptors were sampled from a male donor with ankylosing spondylitis or in good health (not recorded which). The CDR3 runs from the conserved cysteine through the conserved F or W. Each record gives: V gene, D gene, CDR3 length, J gene, clone size, CDR3 protein, CDR3 DNA. A D gene is named only where the DNA matches it firmly. Size is omitted from some rows. Given values are once, few, many or a class for expanded clones.

V gene: TRBV7-8; D gene: .; CDR3 length: 13; J gene: TRBJ2-3; clone size: many; CDR3 protein: CASSPDRGRTQYF; CDR3 DNA: TGTGCCAGCAGCCCGGACCGGGGACGGACGCAGTATTTT
V gene: TRBV9; D gene: .; CDR3 length: 13; J gene: TRBJ1-6; clone size: many; CDR3 protein: CASSQAGDSPLHF; CDR3 DNA: TGTGCCAGCAGCCAAGCCGGGGATTCACCCCTCCACTTT
V gene: TRBV29-1; D gene: .; CDR3 length: 12; J gene: TRBJ1-1; clone size: many; CDR3 protein: CSVATGNTEAFF; CDR3 DNA: TGCAGCGTTGCCACAGGGAACACTGAAGCTTTCTTT
V gene: TRBV27; D gene: .; CDR3 length: 13; J gene: TRBJ1-1; clone size: many; CDR3 protein: CASSGTLGGSAFF; CDR3 DNA: TGTGCCAGCAGCGGGACTCTGGGGGGATCGGCTTTCTTT
V gene: TRBV4-1; D gene: TRBD1; CDR3 length: 15; J gene: TRBJ2-5; clone size: many; CDR3 protein: CASSQEGTGVGTQYF; CDR3 DNA: TGCGCCAGCAGCCAAGAGGGGACAGGGGTAGGGACCCAGTACTTC
V gene: TRBV28; D gene: .; CDR3 length: 13; J gene: TRBJ2-7; clone size: many; CDR3 protein: CASKEQGGYEQYF; CDR3 DNA: TGTGCCAGCAAGGAACAGGGCGGCTACGAGCAGTACTTC
V gene: TRBV27; D gene: TRBD1; CDR3 length: 13; J gene: TRBJ2-1; clone size: many; CDR3 protein: CASRGNRGYEQFF; CDR3 DNA: TGTGCCAGCAGGGGAAACAGGGGCTATGAGCAGTTCTTC
V gene: TRBV6-1; D gene: .; CDR3 length: 16; J gene: TRBJ2-5; clone size: many; CDR3 protein: CASSEITGPLTETQYF; CDR3 DNA: TGTGCCAGCAGTGAGATAACGGGGCCCCTAACGGAGACCCAGTACTTC
V gene: TRBV5-1; D gene: TRBD1; CDR3 length: 13; J gene: TRBJ1-1; clone size: many; CDR3 protein: CASSPGTGREAFF; CDR3 DNA: TGCGCCAGCAGCCCAGGGACAGGAAGGGAGGCTTTCTTT
V gene: TRBV28; D gene: .; CDR3 length: 11; J gene: TRBJ2-1; clone size: many; CDR3 protein: CASNGGNEQFF; CDR3 DNA: TGTGCCAGCAATGGTGGCAATGAGCAGTTCTTC
V gene: TRBV6-2/TRBV6-3; D gene: .; CDR3 length: 13; J gene: TRBJ1-5; clone size: many; CDR3 protein: CASSLQTNQPQHF; CDR3 DNA: TGTGCCAGCAGTCTCCAAACTAACCAGCCCCAGCATTTT
V gene: TRBV7-9; D gene: .; CDR3 length: 15; J gene: TRBJ1-1; clone size: many; CDR3 protein: CASSLGSRDRGIAFF; CDR3 DNA: TGTGCCAGCAGCTTAGGATCAAGGGACCGCGGGATAGCTTTCTTT
V gene: TRBV6-1; D gene: .; CDR3 length: 14; J gene: TRBJ2-3; clone size: many; CDR3 protein: CASSRQFSTDTQYF; CDR3 DNA: TGTGCCAGCAGCCGACAGTTTAGCACAGATACGCAGTATTTT
V gene: TRBV28; D gene: .; CDR3 length: 14; J gene: TRBJ1-5; clone size: many; CDR3 protein: CASTPNGGYQPQHF; CDR3 DNA: TGTGCCAGCACCCCAAATGGGGGTTACCAGCCCCAGCATTTT
V gene: TRBV13; D gene: .; CDR3 length: 18; J gene: TRBJ2-3; clone size: many; CDR3 protein: CASSLGLGLTVGTDTQYF; CDR3 DNA: TGTGCCAGCAGCTTAGGCCTAGGTTTAACAGTGGGGACAGATACGCAGTATTTT
V gene: TRBV7-8; D gene: TRBD2; CDR3 length: 15; J gene: TRBJ2-5; clone size: .; CDR3 protein: CASSRTSGDQETQYF; CDR3 DNA: TGTGCCAGCAGCCGTACTAGCGGGGACCAAGAGACCCAGTACTTC
V gene: TRBV5-1; D gene: .; CDR3 length: 22; J gene: TRBJ2-1; clone size: many; CDR3 protein: CASSLGDRAIAGGPNAGNEQFF; CDR3 DNA: TGCGCCAGCAGCTTGGGGGACAGGGCGATTGCGGGAGGGCCAAACGCTGGCAATGAGCAGTTCTTC
V gene: TRBV18; D gene: .; CDR3 length: 14; J gene: TRBJ2-7; clone size: many; CDR3 protein: CASSDRTEAYEQYF; CDR3 DNA: TGTGCCAGCTCAGACAGGACGGAAGCCTACGAGCAGTACTTC
V gene: TRBV5-1; D gene: TRBD2; CDR3 length: 17; J gene: TRBJ2-1; clone size: many; CDR3 protein: CASSLAPSGGAHNEQFF; CDR3 DNA: TGCGCCAGCAGCTTGGCCCCTAGCGGGGGGGCCCACAATGAGCAGTTCTTC
V gene: TRBV20-1; D gene: .; CDR3 length: 13; J gene: TRBJ2-3; clone size: many; CDR3 protein: CSARGQFTDTQYF; CDR3 DNA: TGCAGTGCTAGAGGGCAGTTCACAGATACGCAGTATTTT